This T cell receptor (beta chain) emerged from a study of blood T cell repertoires in COVID-19. Study overall: Sites in the United States, Italy and Spain provided acute and convalescent COVID-19 samples. From T cells, B-cell-depleted T cells, or PBMCs came the material, which was cDNA or gDNA.

This CDR3 has 16 amino acids. CDR1 is SGDLS, CDR2 YYNGEE, per germline. Trimming took 0 bases from V and 1 from J, leaving 12 bases between them. Assay used: immunoSEQ multiplex PCR; TCRdb lists only in-frame clones, some missing. Of tens of thousands of clones listed, about nine tenths are singletons. Sequences were obtained from peripheral blood. This receptor was taken from a man aged 55 to 70 with active or convalescent COVID-19. The chain combines TRBV9 with TRBJ2-3; tentative D call: TRBD2 (5 bases). CDR3 sequence (DNA): TGTGCCAGCAGCGTAGCCCCGATGAGGGGCACAGATACGCAGTATTTT. Encoded protein: CASSVAPMRGTDTQYF.